These 14 T cell receptor beta chains originate from one sample sequenced in a study of blood T cell repertoires in COVID-19. Generated by immunoSEQ multiplex PCR, the TCRdb table keeps only in-frame clones and is missing some. Of more than 85,000 clones listed, roughly 92% are singletons. The specimen was peripheral blood. The receptor source for this set is a woman between 50 and 59 years old with COVID-19, enrolled during active disease.

The gene calls are TRBV6-5 and TRBJ2-7; 7 nucleotides line up with TRBD1. The ends lost 6 bases at V and 2 bases at J; junction bases unmatched: 4. Germline V gene sequence: CDR1 MNHEY, CDR2 SVGAGI. The CDR3 loop spans 13 amino acids. In DNA form, the CDR3 reads TGTGCCAGCAGACAGGGGACGACCTACGAGCAGTACTTC. It translates to CASRQGTTYEQYF.

V is TRBV3-1 (or the pseudogene TRBV3-2) and J is TRBJ1-2; possible D gene TRBD1, 5 bases. The germline CDR1 and CDR2 sequences are LGHDT and YNNKEL (reference sequence). V shed 0 bases and J shed 6 bases, with 11 bases lying between them. CDR3 length equals 14 residues. The CDR3 coding sequence is TGTGCCAGCAGCCAAGAGACCAGGGCGAATGGCTACACCTTC. Its translation is CASSQETRANGYTF.

J is TRBJ2-1 and V is TRBV28; no definite D call. The germline V gene has CDR1 MDHEN and CDR2 SYDVKM. The CDR3 extends over 11 amino acids. V lost 4 bases to trimming and J lost 10 bases, with 8 bases between them. CDR3 amino acids: CASSWRLEQFF. Written as DNA, the CDR3 is TGTGCCAGCAGTTGGCGGTTAGAGCAGTTCTTC. The full variable domain, completed using reference TRBV28 and TRBJ2-1, is DVKVTQSSRYLVKRTGEKVFLECVQDMDHENMFWYRQDPGLGLRLIYFSYDVKMKEKGDIPEGYSVSREKKERFSLILESASTNQTSMYLCASSWRLEQFFGPGTRLTVL.

The chain has TRBV5-1 and TRBJ1-1; 7 bases match TRBD1. The CDR3 length is 15 residues. CDR1 and CDR2 (germline): SGHRS, YFSETQ. Trimming at V came to 4 bases and at J to 4 bases, leaving 10 bases not matched to a gene. The CDR3 DNA sequence: TGCGCCAGCAGCCACCTACAGGGGAAGGGCACTGAAGCTTTCTTT. Translated: CASSHLQGKGTEAFF.

The V gene is TRBV5-1, the J gene TRBJ1-2; TRBD1 matches 8 bases. Germline values: CDR1 SGHRS, CDR2 YFSETQ. The CDR3 runs 15 residues. V lost 3 bases and J lost 3; bases outside the gene matches: 7. The DNA for the CDR3 is TGCGCCAGCAGCTCCGGACAGGGTAGAGACTATGGCTACACCTTC. Translated, it gives CASSSGQGRDYGYTF.

The chain combines TRBV19 with TRBJ2-1, with D unresolved. The germline V gene has CDR1 LNHDA and CDR2 SQIVND (reference sequence). V dropped 1 base and J dropped 2 bases, with 9 bases sitting between them. The CDR3 loop spans 15 amino acids. DNA for the CDR3: TGTGCCAGTAGTATAGGGCCTTCAACCTACAATGAGCAGTTCTTC. Encoded protein: CASSIGPSTYNEQFF.

The chain combines TRBV9 with TRBJ2-1; unclear D gene. Trimming took off 3 bases at V and 9 bases at J, with 13 bases between the two ends. CDR1 is SGDLS and CDR2 is YYNGEE in the germline V gene. The CDR3 sequence is 13 residues long. The CDR3 DNA reads as TGTGCCAGCAGCGACACAGTATCGAGTGAGCAGTTCTTC. Translation: CASSDTVSSEQFF. The full variable domain, completed using reference TRBV9 and TRBJ2-1, is DSGVTQTPKHLITATGQRVTLRCSPRSGDLSVYWYQQSLDQGLQFLIQYYNGEERAKGNILERFSAQQFPDLHSELNLSSLELGDSALYFCASSDTVSSEQFFGPGTRLTVL.

The chain joins TRBV12-3 or TRBV12-4 to TRBJ2-5, with D possibly TRBD2 on 6 matching bases. CDR3 length: 13 residues. With 8 bases removed from V and 7 bases from J, the gap between germline ends came to 17 bases. The CDR3 is CASGPSVGGTQYF. The CDR3 DNA is TGTGCCAGCGGCCCTTCAGTGGGGGGGACCCAGTACTTC.

This rearrangement joins TRBV6-5 to TRBJ2-7, with a tentative D call TRBD2 (6 bases). The CDR3 is 14 residues long. V lost 7 bases and J 3 bases, leaving 16 bases between the germline ends. Looked up from germline, CDR1 is MNHEY and CDR2 is SVGAGI. The CDR3 region is CASMLGTFYYEQYF. CDR3 DNA sequence: TGTGCCAGCATGTTAGGGACTTTCTACTACGAGCAGTACTTC.

The chain links TRBV28 to TRBJ1-2; 7 nucleotides agree with TRBD1. From germline, CDR1 is MDHEN and CDR2 SYDVKM. This CDR3 spans 14 amino acids. V was clipped by 10 bases and J by 7 bases; unmatched bases: 15. The CDR3 region is CATQPFRQGPGYTF. As DNA, the CDR3 is TGTGCCACCCAACCCTTCCGACAGGGTCCTGGCTACACCTTC.

V and J are TRBV2 and TRBJ2-3, with 10 bases fitting TRBD2. The CDR3 is made up of 17 amino acids. CDR1 SNHLY and CDR2 FYNNEI come from the germline V gene. J lost 0 bases, V lost 5 bases, and 8 bases had no gene match. The CDR3 region is CASSRWTSGTSTDTQYF. DNA for the CDR3: TGTGCCAGCAGTCGGTGGACTAGCGGAACTAGCACAGATACGCAGTATTTT.

V and J are TRBV9 and TRBJ1-4; 8 bases are shared with TRBD1. Germline values: CDR1 SGDLS, CDR2 YYNGEE. Germline trimming cut 3 bases from V and 5 bases from J; bases unmatched to any gene: 6. The CDR3 length is 15 residues. The CDR3: CASSGGQGKNEKLFF. In nucleotides, the CDR3 is TGTGCCAGCAGCGGAGGACAGGGTAAAAATGAAAAACTGTTTTTT.

Notes on this clone: In this CDR3 the conserved last residue, phenylalanine or tryptophan, is missing, so a read error is likely. The DNA is left out, because the CDR3 cannot be placed on it with certainty; the CDR3 is given as TCRdb lists it. The chain uses TRBV5-5 and TRBJ1-2. CDR1 and CDR2 from the germline V gene are SGHKS and YYEKEE (reference sequence). The CDR3 length equals 12 residues, ends included. CDR3: CASSLEVGGMAL.

This clone was detected a few times. This rearrangement joins TRBV3-1 (or the pseudogene TRBV3-2) to TRBJ1-6; the D gene is possibly TRBD1 (5 bases). The CDR3 has 17 amino acids. V was shortened by 4 bases and J by 0 bases, with 13 bases between the two germline ends. The germline V gene encodes CDR1 LGHDT and CDR2 YNNKEL (reference sequence). The CDR3 region is CASSPQRQSSYNSPLHF. CDR3 DNA: TGTGCCAGCAGCCCTCAGAGACAGAGCTCCTATAATTCACCCCTCCACTTT.